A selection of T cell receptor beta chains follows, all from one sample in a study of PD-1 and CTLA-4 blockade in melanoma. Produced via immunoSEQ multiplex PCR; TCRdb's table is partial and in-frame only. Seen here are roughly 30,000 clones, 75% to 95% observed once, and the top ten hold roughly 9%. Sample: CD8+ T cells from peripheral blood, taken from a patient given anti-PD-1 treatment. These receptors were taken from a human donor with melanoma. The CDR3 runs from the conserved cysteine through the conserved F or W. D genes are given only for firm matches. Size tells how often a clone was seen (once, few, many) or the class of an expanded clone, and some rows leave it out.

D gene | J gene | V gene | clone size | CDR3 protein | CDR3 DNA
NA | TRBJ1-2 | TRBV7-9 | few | CASSSAGNYGYTF | TGTGCCAGCAGCTCAGCAGGAAACTATGGCTACACCTTC
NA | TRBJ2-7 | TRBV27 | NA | CASSLGQGPYEQYF | TGTGCCAGCAGTTTGGGGCAGGGACCATACGAGCAGTACTTC
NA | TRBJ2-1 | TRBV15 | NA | CATSTAGSPYNEQFF | TGTGCCACCAGTACGGCAGGCTCCCCCTACAATGAGCAGTTCTTC
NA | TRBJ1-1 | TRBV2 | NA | CASSEALGLTEAFF | TGTGCCAGCAGTGAAGCGCTGGGATTGACTGAAGCTTTCTTT
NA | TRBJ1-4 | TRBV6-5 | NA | CASSPDTEKLFF | TGTGCCAGCAGCCCAGATACCGAAAAACTGTTTTTT
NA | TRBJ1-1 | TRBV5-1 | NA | CASSPTEATEAFF | TGCGCCAGCAGCCCAACCGAGGCCACTGAAGCTTTCTTT
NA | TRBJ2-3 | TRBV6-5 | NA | CAFRDTHTDTQYF | TGTGCCTTCCGGGACACACACACAGATACGCAGTATTTT
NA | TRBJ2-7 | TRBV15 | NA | CATSRDPEDGYEQYF | TGTGCCACCAGCAGAGACCCCGAGGACGGCTACGAGCAGTACTTC
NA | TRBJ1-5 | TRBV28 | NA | CASSRTPSNQPQHF | TGTGCCAGCAGTCGGACCCCAAGCAATCAGCCCCAGCATTTT
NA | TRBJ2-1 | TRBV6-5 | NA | CASSFYHPSSYNEQFF | TGTGCCAGCAGTTTCTACCACCCGAGCTCCTACAATGAGCAGTTCTTC
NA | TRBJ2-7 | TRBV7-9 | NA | CASSSGTQGYEQYF | TGTGCCAGCAGCTCGGGTACGCAGGGATACGAGCAGTACTTC
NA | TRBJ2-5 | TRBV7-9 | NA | CASSLAQIQETQYF | TGTGCCAGCAGCTTAGCACAAATACAAGAGACCCAGTACTTC
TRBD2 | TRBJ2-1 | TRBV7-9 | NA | CASSFAGGTYNEQFF | TGTGCCAGCAGCTTTGCGGGGGGCACCTACAATGAGCAGTTCTTC
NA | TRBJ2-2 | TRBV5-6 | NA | CASSPGTGELFF | TGTGCCAGCAGCCCAGGGACCGGGGAGCTGTTTTTT
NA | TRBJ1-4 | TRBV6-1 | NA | CASSEGGKVGKLFF | TGTGCCAGCAGCGAAGGCGGGAAAGTAGGAAAACTGTTTTTT
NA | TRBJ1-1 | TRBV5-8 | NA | CASSLLQLSNTEAFF | TGTGCCAGCAGCTTGTTACAACTGTCGAACACTGAAGCTTTCTTT
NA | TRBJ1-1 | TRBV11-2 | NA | CASSLRGRRGPEAFF | TGTGCCAGCAGCCTCCGGGGTCGGCGCGGCCCTGAAGCTTTCTTT
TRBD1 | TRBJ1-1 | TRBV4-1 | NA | CASSQVGQGEGIF | TGCGCCAGCAGCCAAGTGGGGCAGGGGGAAGGGATCTTT
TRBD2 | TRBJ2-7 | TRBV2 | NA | CASSWTSGTYEQYF | TGTGCCAGCAGTTGGACTAGCGGTACCTACGAGCAGTACTTC
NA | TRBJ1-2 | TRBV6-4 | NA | CASGGTNYGYTF | TGTGCCAGCGGCGGGACTAACTATGGCTACACCTTC
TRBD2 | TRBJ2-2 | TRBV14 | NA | CASSQVGTSGGLGPGELFF | TGTGCCAGCAGCCAAGTTGGGACTAGCGGGGGCCTTGGACCCGGGGAGCTGTTTTTT
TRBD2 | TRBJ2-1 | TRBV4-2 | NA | CASSHSGDTSYNEQFF | TGTGCCAGCAGTCATAGCGGGGACACTTCCTACAATGAGCAGTTCTTC
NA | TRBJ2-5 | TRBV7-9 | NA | CASSSGDVGSNGYF | TGTGCCAGCAGCTCAGGGGACGTCGGCAGTAATGGGTACTTC
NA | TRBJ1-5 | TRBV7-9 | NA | CASSASTAKPQHF | TGTGCCAGCAGCGCCTCCACAGCGAAACCCCAGCATTTT
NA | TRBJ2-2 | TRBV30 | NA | CAFLDGNTGELFF | TGTGCCTTCCTGGACGGGAACACCGGGGAGCTGTTTTTT
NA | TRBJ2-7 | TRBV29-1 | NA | CSVVFRESSYEQYF | TGCAGCGTTGTATTCCGGGAGTCAAGCTACGAGCAGTACTTC
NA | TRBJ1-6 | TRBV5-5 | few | CASSYDLIFGGVRNSPLHF | TGTGCCAGCAGCTACGATCTAATATTTGGGGGCGTAAGGAATTCACCCCTCCACTTT
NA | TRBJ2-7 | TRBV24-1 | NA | CATSDNNEQYF | TGTGCCACCAGTGATAACAACGAGCAGTACTTC
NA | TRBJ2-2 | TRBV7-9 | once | CASSSPAGNTGELFF | TGTGCCAGCAGCTCCCCGGCCGGGAACACCGGGGAGCTGTTTTTT
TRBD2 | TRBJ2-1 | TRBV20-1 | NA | CSASSWLAEYNEQFF | TGCAGTGCTAGTAGTTGGCTAGCGGAATACAATGAGCAGTTCTTC
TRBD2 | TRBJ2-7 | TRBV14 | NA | CASSLYSGGSYEQYF | TGTGCCAGCAGCCTCTATTCCGGGGGGAGCTACGAGCAGTACTTC
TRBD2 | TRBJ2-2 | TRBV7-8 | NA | CASSFTEGGGLTGELFF | TGTGCCAGCAGCTTCACGGAAGGCGGGGGGCTCACCGGGGAGCTGTTTTTT
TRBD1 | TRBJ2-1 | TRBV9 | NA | CASSVEGQGSNEQFF | TGTGCCAGCAGCGTAGAAGGACAGGGGAGCAATGAGCAGTTCTTC
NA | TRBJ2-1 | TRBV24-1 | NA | CATSDWTAGNEQFF | TGTGCCACCAGTGATTGGACGGCGGGAAATGAGCAGTTCTTC
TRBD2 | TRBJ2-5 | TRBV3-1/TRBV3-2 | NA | CASSLGGLAYQETQYF | TGTGCCAGCAGCCTAGGGGGACTAGCGTACCAAGAGACCCAGTACTTC
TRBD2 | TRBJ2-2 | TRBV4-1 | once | CASSHPSGTNTGELFF | TGCGCCAGCAGCCATCCTAGCGGGACCAACACCGGGGAGCTGTTTTTT
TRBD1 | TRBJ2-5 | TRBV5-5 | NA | CASSLMDRRETQYF | TGTGCCAGCAGCTTGATGGACAGGAGAGAGACCCAGTACTTC
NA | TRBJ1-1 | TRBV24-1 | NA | CATSDFGISAFF | TGTGCCACCAGTGATTTCGGGATCTCAGCTTTCTTT
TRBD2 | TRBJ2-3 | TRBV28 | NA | CASSRTSASTDTQYF | TGTGCCAGCAGTCGGACTAGCGCAAGCACAGATACGCAGTATTTT
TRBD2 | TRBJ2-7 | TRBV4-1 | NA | CASSAMTSGLSYEQYF | TGCGCCAGCAGCGCCATGACTAGCGGACTCTCCTACGAGCAGTACTTC
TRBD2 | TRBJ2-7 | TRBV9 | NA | CARGLGGEGRYEQYF | TGTGCCCGCGGCCTGGGGGGGGAGGGCCGATACGAGCAGTACTTC
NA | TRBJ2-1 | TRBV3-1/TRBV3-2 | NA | CASSDARPISIDNEQFF | TGTGCCAGCAGCGACGCACGTCCCATTTCCATCGACAATGAGCAGTTCTTC
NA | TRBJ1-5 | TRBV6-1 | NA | CASSEQENQPQHF | TGTGCCAGCAGTGAACAGGAGAATCAGCCCCAGCATTTT
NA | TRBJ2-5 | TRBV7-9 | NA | CASSFTGLQETQYF | TGTGCCAGCAGCTTTACAGGACTCCAAGAGACCCAGTACTTC
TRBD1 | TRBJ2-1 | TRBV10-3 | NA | CAISSGTGENEQFF | TGTGCCATCAGCTCCGGGACAGGGGAGAATGAGCAGTTCTTC
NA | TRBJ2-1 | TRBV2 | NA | CASSLTGSYNEQFF | TGTGCCAGCAGTTTAACTGGGAGTTACAATGAGCAGTTCTTC
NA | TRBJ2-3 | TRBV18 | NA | CASSPADPTQYF | TGTGCCAGCTCACCGGCAGATCCTACGCAGTATTTT
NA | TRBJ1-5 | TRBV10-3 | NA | CAISAPSGQPQHF | TGTGCCATCAGTGCCCCATCCGGGCAGCCCCAGCATTTT
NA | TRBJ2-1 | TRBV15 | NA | CATSGLTWDEQFF | TGTGCCACCAGCGGATTGACCTGGGATGAGCAGTTCTTC
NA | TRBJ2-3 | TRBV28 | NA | CASSPPGIPTDTQYF | TGTGCCAGCAGTCCCCCCGGGATCCCGACAGATACGCAGTATTTT
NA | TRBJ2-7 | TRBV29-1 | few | CSVQGTGPYEQYF | TGCAGCGTCCAAGGGACGGGACCTTACGAGCAGTACTTC
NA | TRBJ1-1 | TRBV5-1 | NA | CASSLPATEAFF | TGCGCCAGCAGCTTGCCTGCTACTGAAGCTTTCTTT